These T cell receptor beta chains were read from a single sample in a study of T cells in localized non-small cell lung cancer. Clones were read by immunoSEQ multiplex PCR, and TCRdb kept only the in-frame ones, dropping some. Of 7,000 or so clones in the sample, roughly 53% were seen once. Sequenced material: lymph node tissue, taken before any cancer treatment. Receptors were obtained from a female donor older than 55 with stage I lung adenocarcinoma. Each CDR3 is given with its conserved first and last residue. D genes are given only for firm matches. A clone size is listed for some rows: how often the clone was seen (once, few, many), or a class if it is expanded.

clone_size d_call j_call v_call cdr3_length cdr3_nt cdr3_aa
. . TRBJ2-7 TRBV6-8 13 TGTGCCAGCAGTTTGGGACCATCCTACGAGCAGTACTTC CASSLGPSYEQYF
few . TRBJ2-2 TRBV10-2 12 TGCGCCACCAACACGGCCGGCGGGGAGCTGTTTTTT CATNTAGGELFF
few TRBD1 TRBJ1-2 TRBV6-8 15 TGTGCCAGCAGTCGAGGGGGACAGGGGGCCTATGGCTACACCTTC CASSRGGQGAYGYTF
few TRBD1 TRBJ1-6 TRBV11-3 15 TGTGCCAGCAGCCGGCAGACAGGGACAGGTTCACCCCTCCACTTT CASSRQTGTGSPLHF
. TRBD1 TRBJ1-2 TRBV11-3 16 TGTGCCAGCAGCCGGTATCAGGGGGCTTCTAACTATGGCTACACCTTC CASSRYQGASNYGYTF
few . TRBJ1-1 TRBV6-8 17 TGTGCCAGCAGACCAATACGACAGGTAGAGGCGAACACTGAAGCTTTCTTT CASRPIRQVEANTEAFF
. . TRBJ1-5 TRBV30 14 TGTGCCTGGAGTGTTGGGTATAGCAATCAGCCCCAGCATTTT CAWSVGYSNQPQHF
. . TRBJ2-3 TRBV19 12 TGTGCCGTAGGACAGCTCACAGATACGCAGTATTTT CAVGQLTDTQYF
. TRBD1 TRBJ1-1 TRBV12-5 14 TGTGCTAGTGGTTTGGGGACCGGGACAGGTGAAGCTTTCTTT CASGLGTGTGEAFF
few . TRBJ2-7 TRBV6-8 17 TGTGCCAGCAGTCCTCTTCAGACCGTTTCTCGCTCCTACGAGCAGTACTTC CASSPLQTVSRSYEQYF
. TRBD1 TRBJ2-7 TRBV28 12 TGTGCCAGCCGGGACAGCACCTACGAGCAGTATTTC CASRDSTYEQYF
. TRBD2 TRBJ2-5 TRBV7-8 16 TGTGCCAGCAGCTTACGACTAGCTACGTACCAAGAGACCCAGTACTTC CASSLRLATYQETQYF
. TRBD1 TRBJ2-7 TRBV18 13 TGTGCCGGTCGGACAGGGGAATCCTACGAGCAGTACTTC CAGRTGESYEQYF
few TRBD2 TRBJ2-2 TRBV19 15 TGTGCCAGTAGACCCGAGGGACTAGCGGGCGGGGAGCTGTTTTTT CASRPEGLAGGELFF
. TRBD2 TRBJ2-1 TRBV27 18 TGTGCCAGCCGCATCCGACTAGCGGGCCGGAGCTCCTACAATGAGCAGTTCTTC CASRIRLAGRSSYNEQFF
. TRBD1 TRBJ1-3 TRBV19 14 TGTGCCAGTAGTGACCGGGACAGGGTACGCACCATATATTTT CASSDRDRVRTIYF
few TRBD1 TRBJ2-2 TRBV4-1 14 TGCGCCAGCAGCCAACACAGGGGGACCGGGGAGCTGTTTTTT CASSQHRGTGELFF
. . TRBJ2-1 TRBV11-3 17 TGTGCCAGCAGCTTAGGGTCTGGGACCTACTCCTACAATGAGCAGTTCTTC CASSLGSGTYSYNEQFF
. . TRBJ1-5 TRBV28 15 TGTGCCAGCAGTTTGTCACTGGCAGGAAATCAGCCCCAGCATTTT CASSLSLAGNQPQHF
. . TRBJ2-2 TRBV11-3 15 TGTGTCAGCAGAAGTGACACTGTGAACACCGGGGAGCTGTTTTTT CVSRSDTVNTGELFF
. . TRBJ2-5 TRBV19 14 TGTGCCAGTAGAAAACAGGAGGCGAAGGAGACCCAGTACTTC CASRKQEAKETQYF
. . TRBJ1-1 TRBV30 13 TGTGTCTGGAATAAGGGCCGCGGCACTGAAGCTTTCTTT CVWNKGRGTEAFF
once . TRBJ1-5 TRBV12-2 15 TGTGCCCGCGTACTAGGACAGGGACAATCTCAGCCCCAGCATTTT CARVLGQGQSQPQHF
. . TRBJ1-1 TRBV29-1 15 TGCAGCGTTGTCGGGGAGGGATGGCGGATCACTGAAGCTTTCTTT CSVVGEGWRITEAFF
few TRBD1 TRBJ1-4 TRBV4-1 15 TGCGCCAGCAGCCGCCTGACAGGGGGTAGAGAAAAACTGTTTTTT CASSRLTGGREKLFF
. TRBD1 TRBJ1-2 TRBV19 13 TGTGCCAGTGCCGGACAGGGGGATAATGGCTACACCTTC CASAGQGDNGYTF
once . TRBJ1-3 TRBV19 16 TGTGCCAGTAGCCTCCTCGGAGGGATTTCTGGAAACACCATATATTTT CASSLLGGISGNTIYF
few . TRBJ1-5 TRBV2 15 TGTGCCAGCAGTGAAGCCGTCAGGGTGTTTCAGCCCCAGCATTTT CASSEAVRVFQPQHF
. TRBD1 TRBJ2-1 TRBV29-1 16 TGCAGCGTTGAAGATACGACAGGGCGAACAGAAATGAAGCAGTTCTTC CSVEDTTGRTEMKQFF
. TRBD1 TRBJ1-2 TRBV19 13 TGTGCCAGCGGGGACAGATCTATGGCTGGCTACACCTTC CASGDRSMAGYTF
few TRBD2 TRBJ2-7 TRBV11-3 14 TGTGCCAGCAGCATAAGAGCGGGATCAAATTGGTGGTACTTC CASSIRAGSNWWYF
. TRBD1 TRBJ2-3 TRBV30 15 TGTGCCTGGAGTGTACCAGGGGGTATCACAGATACGCAGTATTTT CAWSVPGGITDTQYF
. . TRBJ1-5 TRBV29-1 12 TGCAGCGTTGGGGACAAGGATCAGCCCCAGCATTTT CSVGDKDQPQHF
. TRBD2 TRBJ2-1 TRBV11-3 15 TGTGCCAGCAGCGAAAGCGGGAGTGCCCACAATGAGCAGTTCTTC CASSESGSAHNEQFF
few . TRBJ2-1 TRBV7-5 17 TGTGCCAGCAGCTTAGGGCATACTAGCGGGAGCTACAATGAGCAGTTCTTC CASSLGHTSGSYNEQFF
once TRBD1 TRBJ2-1 TRBV15 16 TGTGCCACCAGCAGGGCCGGGGACAGGGCCTACAATGAGCAGTTCTTC CATSRAGDRAYNEQFF